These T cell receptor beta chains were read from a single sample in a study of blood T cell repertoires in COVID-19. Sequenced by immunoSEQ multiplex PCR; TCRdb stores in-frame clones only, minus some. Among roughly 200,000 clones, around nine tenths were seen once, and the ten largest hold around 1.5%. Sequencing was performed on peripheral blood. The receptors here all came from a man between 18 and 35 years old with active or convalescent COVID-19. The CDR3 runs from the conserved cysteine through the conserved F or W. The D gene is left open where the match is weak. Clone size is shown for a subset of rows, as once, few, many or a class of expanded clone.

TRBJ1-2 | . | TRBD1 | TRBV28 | CASSTTGGSYGYTF | TGTGCCAGCAGTACAACAGGGGGCAGCTATGGCTACACCTTC
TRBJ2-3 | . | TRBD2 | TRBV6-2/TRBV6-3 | CASSRLAGSTDTQYF | TGTGCCAGCAGTCGACTAGCGGGGAGCACAGATACGCAGTATTTT
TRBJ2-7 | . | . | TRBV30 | CAWGARLTYEQYF | TGTGCCTGGGGGGCTCGGTTAACCTACGAGCAGTACTTC
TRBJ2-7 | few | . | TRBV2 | CASSGGLRGYEQYF | TGTGCCAGCAGTGGGGGGCTTCGAGGCTACGAGCAGTACTTC
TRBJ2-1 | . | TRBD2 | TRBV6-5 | CASSRGGTYNEQFF | TGTGCCAGCAGTCGCGGGGGGACCTACAATGAGCAGTTCTTC
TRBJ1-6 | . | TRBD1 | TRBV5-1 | CASSPSSTGWDSPLHF | TGCGCCAGCAGCCCAAGTTCGACAGGGTGGGATTCACCCCTCCACTTT
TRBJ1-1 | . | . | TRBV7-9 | CASSQDSANTEAFF | TGTGCCAGCAGCCAGGACAGTGCGAACACTGAAGCTTTCTTT
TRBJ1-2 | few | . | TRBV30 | CAWSVSGNGGYTF | TGTGCCTGGAGTGTATCAGGGAATGGTGGCTACACCTTC
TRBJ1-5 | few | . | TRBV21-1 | CASSAKGTERNQPQHF | TGTGCCAGCAGCGCAAAGGGGACAGAGCGAAATCAGCCCCAGCATTTT
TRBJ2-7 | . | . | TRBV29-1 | CSVEGLGGSYEQYF | TGCAGCGTTGAAGGTTTAGGCGGATCCTACGAGCAGTACTTC
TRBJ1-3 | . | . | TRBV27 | CASSLSPNSGNTIYF | TGTGCCAGCAGTTTATCTCCTAACTCTGGAAACACCATATATTTT
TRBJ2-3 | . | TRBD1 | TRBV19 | CASSPRTGKGDTQYF | TGTGCCAGTAGTCCGAGGACAGGGAAGGGAGATACGCAGTATTTT
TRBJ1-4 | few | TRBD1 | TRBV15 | CATSRGQGAANEKLFF | TGTGCCACCAGCAGAGGTCAGGGGGCAGCTAATGAAAAACTGTTTTTT
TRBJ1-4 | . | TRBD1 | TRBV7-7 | CASSPGTGNEKLFF | TGTGCTAGCAGCCCCGGGACAGGGAACGAAAAACTGTTTTTT
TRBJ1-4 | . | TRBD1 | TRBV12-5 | CASGLWLGQGTTNEKLFF | TGTGCTAGTGGTTTGTGGTTGGGACAGGGGACAACTAATGAAAAACTGTTTTTT
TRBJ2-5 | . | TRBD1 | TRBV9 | CASSEQGAYHTQYF | TGTGCCAGCAGCGAACAGGGGGCTTATCATACCCAGTACTTC
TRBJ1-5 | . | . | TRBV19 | CASSIRLSNQPQHF | TGTGCCAGTAGTATTCGTTTGAGCAATCAGCCCCAGCATTTT
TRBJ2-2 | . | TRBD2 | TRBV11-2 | CASSFYSGGWTGELFF | TGTGCCAGCAGCTTTTATAGCGGGGGGTGGACCGGGGAGCTGTTTTTT
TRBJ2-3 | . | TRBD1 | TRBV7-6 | CASSREGQGPDTQYF | TGTGCCAGCAGCCGCGAGGGACAGGGTCCAGATACGCAGTATTTT
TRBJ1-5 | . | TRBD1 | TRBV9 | CASSGQGGKNQPQHF | TGTGCCAGCAGTGGACAGGGCGGGAAAAATCAGCCCCAGCATTTT
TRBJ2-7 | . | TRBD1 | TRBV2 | CASTGGSGQYF | TGTGCCAGCACAGGGGGCTCAGGGCAGTACTTC
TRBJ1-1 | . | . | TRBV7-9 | CASSFRRGMGTEAFF | TGTGCCAGCAGCTTTCGTCGGGGAATGGGCACTGAAGCTTTCTTT
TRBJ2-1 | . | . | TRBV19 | CASSIGLITEQFF | TGTGCCAGTAGTATTGGGCTTATTACTGAGCAGTTCTTC
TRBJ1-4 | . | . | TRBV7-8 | CASSLVRRGERTASGTNEKLFF | TGTGCCAGCAGCTTAGTCCGGCGGGGGGAACGAACGGCGAGCGGAACTAATGAAAAACTGTTTTTT
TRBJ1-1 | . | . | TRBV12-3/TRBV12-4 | CASSFGGSTEAFF | TGTGCCAGCAGTTTCGGGGGGAGCACTGAAGCTTTCTTT
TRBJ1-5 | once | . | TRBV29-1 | CSVLTGYSNQPQHF | TGCAGCGTTTTGACGGGTTATAGCAATCAGCCCCAGCATTTT
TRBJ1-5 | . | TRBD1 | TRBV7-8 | CASTDRTGNQPQHF | TGTGCCAGCACCGATCGGACAGGGAATCAGCCCCAGCATTTT
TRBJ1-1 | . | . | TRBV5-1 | CASSPGEGYYEAFF | TGCGCCAGCAGCCCGGGAGAGGGATATTATGAAGCTTTCTTT
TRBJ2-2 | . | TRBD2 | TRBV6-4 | CASSASGGTGELFF | TGTGCCAGCAGTGCTAGCGGGGGCACCGGGGAGCTGTTTTTT
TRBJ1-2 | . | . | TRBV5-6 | CASSLDGGYTF | TGTGCCAGCAGCCTGGACGGGGGCTACACCTTC
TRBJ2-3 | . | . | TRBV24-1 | CATSDGGFTDTQYF | TGTGCCACCAGTGATGGCGGGTTCACAGATACGCAGTATTTT
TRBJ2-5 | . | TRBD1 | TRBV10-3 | CAVLGQGEETQYF | TGTGCCGTACTTGGACAGGGCGAGGAGACCCAGTACTTC
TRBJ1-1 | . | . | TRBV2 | CASSLDRREAFF | TGTGCCAGCAGCCTCGACAGACGTGAAGCTTTCTTT
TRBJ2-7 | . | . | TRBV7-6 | CASSDLDSSYEQYF | TGTGCCAGCAGCGACCTTGACAGTTCCTACGAGCAGTACTTC
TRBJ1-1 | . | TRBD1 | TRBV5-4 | CASSLGTGGISTEAFF | TGTGCCAGCAGCCTGGGGACAGGGGGCATTTCAACTGAAGCTTTCTTT
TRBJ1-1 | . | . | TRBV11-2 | CASSSQGPFNTEAFF | TGTGCCAGCAGCTCCCAGGGGCCATTTAACACTGAAGCTTTCTTT
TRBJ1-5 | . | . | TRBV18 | CASSKTGTSNQPQHF | TGTGCCAGCTCAAAAACAGGGACTAGCAATCAGCCCCAGCATTTT
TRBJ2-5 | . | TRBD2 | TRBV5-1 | CASNVGGASETQYF | TGCGCCAGCAATGTCGGGGGGGCCAGTGAGACCCAGTACTTC
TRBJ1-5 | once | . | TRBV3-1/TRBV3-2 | CASSQGLNYNQPQHF | TGTGCCAGCAGCCAAGGACTTAACTACAATCAGCCCCAGCATTTT
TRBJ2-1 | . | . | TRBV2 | CASSAGTAGFSDEQFF | TGTGCCAGCAGCGCAGGAACGGCGGGATTTTCCGATGAGCAGTTCTTC
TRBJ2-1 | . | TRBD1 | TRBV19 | CASSEGQISYNEQFF | TGTGCCAGTAGCGAGGGACAGATCTCCTACAATGAGCAGTTCTTC
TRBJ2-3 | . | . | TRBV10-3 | CAISEGRDTQYF | TGTGCCATCAGTGAGGGCCGAGATACGCAGTATTTT
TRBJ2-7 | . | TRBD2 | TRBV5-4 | CASSLGRGEQYF | TGTGCCAGCAGCTTGGGGCGGGGGGAGCAGTACTTC
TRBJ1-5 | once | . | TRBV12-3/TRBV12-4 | CASSLGGVQPQHF | TGTGCCAGCAGTTTAGGGGGCGTTCAGCCCCAGCATTTT
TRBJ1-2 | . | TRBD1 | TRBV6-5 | CASSPGQGVMGGYTF | TGTGCCAGCAGCCCCGGACAGGGAGTCATGGGGGGCTACACCTTC
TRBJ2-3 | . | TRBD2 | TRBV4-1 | CASSRLGLAGTDTQYF | TGCGCCAGCAGCCGGCTGGGACTAGCGGGCACAGATACGCAGTATTTT
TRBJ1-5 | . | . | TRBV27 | CASNLDSPPQHF | TGTGCCAGCAATTTAGATAGTCCGCCCCAGCATTTT
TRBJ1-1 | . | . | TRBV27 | CAGSGRQMNTEAFF | TGTGCCGGTTCGGGGAGGCAAATGAACACTGAAGCTTTCTTT
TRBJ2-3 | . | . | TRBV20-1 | CSASSRTATDTQYF | TGCAGTGCTAGTAGCCGGACAGCCACAGATACGCAGTATTTT
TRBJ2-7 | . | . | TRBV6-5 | CASRNPPGVTTREHF | TGTGCCAGCAGAAACCCCCCCGGGGTCACCACTAGGGAGCACTTC
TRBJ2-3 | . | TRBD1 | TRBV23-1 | CASTLISDRGGADTQYF | TGCGCCAGCACCCTTATATCGGACAGGGGTGGGGCAGATACGCAGTATTTT
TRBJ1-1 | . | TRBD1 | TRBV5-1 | CASSLAFAGTGAEAFF | TGCGCCAGCAGCTTGGCCTTTGCCGGGACAGGGGCTGAAGCTTTCTTT
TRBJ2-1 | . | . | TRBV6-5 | CAIHSRFDTEQFF | TGTGCCATCCATTCCCGTTTTGACACGGAGCAGTTCTTC
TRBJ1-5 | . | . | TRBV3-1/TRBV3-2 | CASSQTRVDQPQHF | TGTGCCAGCAGCCAGACCCGGGTGGATCAGCCCCAGCATTTT
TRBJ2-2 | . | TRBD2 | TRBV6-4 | CASRPTSGRADTGELFF | TGTGCCAGCAGACCGACTAGCGGGAGGGCCGACACCGGGGAGCTGTTTTTT